This TCR beta chain was sequenced in a study of patients and donors after allogeneic stem cell transplantation. TCRdb reprocessed the RT-PCR reads with MiXCR, giving one entry per CDR3 protein. The sample lists 400,000 to 500,000 distinct CDR3 sequences, about a sixth occurring once. The CDR3 contains 14 residues. V lost 7 bases and J 3 bases, leaving 14 bases between the germline ends. Germline CDR1 and CDR2: MNHNS and SASEGT. V gene TRBV6-1 combines with J gene TRBJ2-3; maybe TRBD1 (5 bases). The sequenced material came from blood, either unsorted or a sorted T cell fraction (not recorded which). The sequence was obtained from a human donor who was either an allogeneic HSCT recipient or a stem cell or donor lymphocyte infusion donor (not recorded which). It is not recorded whose cells these are; they may come from a transplant donor. Written as DNA, the CDR3 is TGTGCCAGCATCTACAGGCTAGGAACAGATACGCAGTATTTT. Its translation: CASIYRLGTDTQYF.